Described below is a single T cell receptor (beta chain) sequence and its context. What this receptor recognizes is not known. Base qualities are not at hand, and no much larger clone is one base apart. The sample belongs to a study of OX40 agonist ivuxolimab in advanced cancers. Some background on the complete study: Ivuxolimab was a fully human IgG2 agonistic monoclonal antibody targeting the costimulatory receptor OX40 (CD134). Intravenous ivuxolimab was administered to patients every 2 weeks at six dose levels: 0.01, 0.1, 0.3, 1.5, 3 and 10 mg/kg. Among the approximately 50 dose-escalation patients, approximately 20 had hepatocellular carcinoma, 15 or so melanoma, 9 renal cell carcinoma and 9 head and neck cancer. In the dose-escalation cohort, 82.7% of patients were male, and the mean age was approximately 60 years, with a range of roughly 20 to 85. Prior anti-PD-1, anti-PD-L1 or anti-CTLA-4 therapy was permitted, and 40% to 50% of dose-escalation patients had received checkpoint inhibitors. Three dose-escalation patients achieved partial responses, one with hepatocellular carcinoma and two with cutaneous melanoma. Peripheral TCRbeta sequencing was intended to test whether TCR sequence diversity was altered and clonal T-cell expansion was caused by ivuxolimab. The monotherapy dose-escalation portion (N ≈ 57 patients) of the phase I ivuxolimab trial is reported in the paper.

The trial excluded patients who had a history of autoimmune disease or who were on systemic immunosuppression. Peripheral blood for TCR sequencing was collected from all dose cohorts at baseline, on cycle 4 day 1, and on cycle 7 day 1. Samples came from an open-label, multicenter, first-in-human phase I dose-escalation trial of ivuxolimab. Adults with locally advanced or metastatic head and neck squamous cell, hepatocellular, melanoma or renal cell carcinoma were enrolled in the trial. Before TCR sequencing, CD4+ T cells and CD8+ T cells were sorted from peripheral blood as separate populations. Genomic DNA was isolated from the sorted cells so that the TCRbeta CDR3 region could be sequenced. The immunoSEQ Assay was used to sequence the TCRbeta CDR3 regions. TCRdb mirrors the immuneACCESS table, restricted to in-frame sequences. Some clones are absent from its copies; in checked studies, under half trace to an unresolved V gene, and the reason for the others is unknown. This sample holds 60,000 to 70,000 clones; 75% to 90% were observed only once. 1% to 1.5% of the sample rests with the top ten.

The CDR3, from cysteine to phenylalanine, totals 15 residues. CDR3 DNA is the only sequence kept; it has 45 bases, read in frame from the first base. The germline V gene encodes CDR1 SGHDT and CDR2 YYEEEE. V and J are trimmed by 4 bases and 7 bases, and the gene matches miss 8 bases of the junction. What the authors observed across the whole study: Low levels of normalized T-cell clonal expansion were also seen in some nonresponding patients. In the 0.1-3.0 mg/kg groups, partial responders were among the patients with the lowest normalized peripheral clonal expansion, particularly in CD8+ T cells. After ivuxolimab, more expanded clones were found on average in CD8+ T cells than in CD4+ T cells. The antigen specificity of the clonally expanded peripheral T cells was not determined. At doses of 0.1 to 3.0 mg/kg, clonal expansion of both CD4+ and CD8+ T cells in blood was seen between baseline and week 6.

The sequences come from CD4+ or CD8+ T cells sorted from blood, collected in a trial of the OX40 agonist ivuxolimab. The V and J segments used are TRBV5-6 and TRBJ2-7; 13 bases in the middle match TRBD2. This receptor was identified in an adult with an advanced solid tumor such as melanoma, head and neck, liver or kidney cancer. The DNA reads as follows: TGTGCCAGCAGCCCCCGGACTAGCGGGAGTCTGGAGCAGTACTTC. It translates to CASSPRTSGSLEQYF.